These 14 T cell receptor beta chains were all obtained from the same sample, sequenced in a study of control samples from healthy donors and cancer patients. Only in-frame clones appear in the TCRdb table, and some are missing; sequencing was by immunoSEQ multiplex PCR. The sample has approximately 140,000 clones, less than 90% seen once. The source material was blood. Receptors originate from a woman aged 25 to 45 in good health.

This clone has a handful of counts. The rearrangement uses TRBV1 and TRBJ2-1; the table names TRBD2, a call not compared with the DNA. TRBV1 is a pseudogene segment. This CDR3 comprises 19 residues. The CDR3 sequence: CTSSQDAPDSSSSYNEQFF. CDR3 DNA sequence: TGCACCAGCAGCCAAGATGCCCCGGACTCTTCAAGCTCCTACAATGAGCAGTTCTTC.

The DNA of the CDR3 is TGTGCCAGCAGCCCTCAATCAGGGGATTCACCCCTCCACTTT. It is translated as CASSPQSGDSPLHF. This rearrangement joins TRBV7-2 to TRBJ1-6; D might be TRBD1 (6 bases). This CDR3 is 14 amino acids long. The V and J ends lost 5 bases and 8 bases respectively, with 13 bases between them. Germline CDR1 reads SGHTA; CDR2 reads FQGNSA. The whole variable domain, remainder taken from reference TRBV7-2 and TRBJ1-6, is GAGVSQSPSNKVTEKGKDVELRCDPISGHTALYWYRQSLGQGLEFLIYFQGNSAPDKSGLPSDRFSAERTGGSVSTLTIQRTQQEDSAVYLCASSPQSGDSPLHFGNGTRLTVT.

The rearrangement joins TRBV7-2 to TRBJ1-3; D ambiguous. The germline V and J ends were trimmed by 1 base and 0 bases, with 7 bases remaining between them. The CDR3 spans 15 residues. The germline gives CDR1 SGHTA, CDR2 FQGNSA. The DNA for the CDR3 is TGTGCCAGCAGCTTAGTTGTAAGCTCTGGAAACACCATATATTTT. This translates into CASSLVVSSGNTIYF.

The chain is built from TRBV10-3 and TRBJ1-3; 8 nucleotides match TRBD1. J gave up 1 base and V 10 bases, and 15 bases lay outside the gene matches. The CDR3 has 17 residues. Germline loops: CDR1 ENHRY, CDR2 SYGVKD. This chain's CDR3 is CATGRSGTGFSGNTIYF. The CDR3 DNA sequence: TGTGCCACCGGCCGCTCCGGGACAGGCTTTTCTGGAAACACCATATATTTT.

CDR3 protein: CASSLEGSYEQYF. The CDR3 nucleotides are TGCGCCAGCAGCTTGGAAGGGTCCTACGAGCAGTACTTC. The chain combines TRBV5-1 with TRBJ2-7; D not resolved. Germline loops: CDR1 SGHRS, CDR2 YFSETQ. With 0 bases removed from V and 1 base from J, the gap between germline ends came to 5 bases. The CDR3 consists of 13 residues.

This chain uses TRBV20-1 with TRBJ2-1, with D perhaps matching TRBD2 (6 bases). Looked up from germline, CDR1 is DFQATT and CDR2 is SNEGSKA (reference sequence). V dropped 3 bases and J dropped 6 bases, with 6 bases sitting between them. CDR3 length: 11 amino acids. The CDR3 protein is CSASGSNEQFF. CDR3 bases: TGCAGTGCTAGCGGGAGCAATGAGCAGTTCTTC.

V usage is TRBV7-2 and J usage is TRBJ2-3, with D perhaps matching TRBD2 (5 bases). The CDR3 has 14 residues. V lost 5 bases to trimming and J lost 1 base, with 10 bases between them. CDR1 and CDR2 from the germline V gene are SGHTA and FQGNSA. The DNA of the CDR3 is TGTGCCAGCAGCCCCAAGCGGCGCACAGATACGCAGTATTTT. Its protein product is CASSPKRRTDTQYF.

This clone showed up just once. The rearrangement joins TRBV18 to TRBJ1-1; the D is unclear. From germline, CDR1 is KGHSH and CDR2 LQKENI. There are 15 residues in the CDR3. Trimming took 0 bases from V and 1 from J, leaving 9 bases between them. In nucleotides, the CDR3 is TGTGCCAGCTCACCACCGGCGGCTTCGAACACTGAAGCTTTCTTT. Its protein is CASSPPAASNTEAFF.

The chain recombines TRBV18 with TRBJ1-6, with 7 bases lining up with TRBD1. CDR3 length equals 15 residues. The V gene's germline CDR1 is KGHSH and CDR2 LQKENI. Trimming took 2 bases from V and 9 from J; bases not matched to a gene: 7. This CDR3 is CASSPTGTESSPLHF. CDR3 bases: TGTGCCAGCTCACCAACCGGGACAGAAAGTTCACCCCTCCACTTT.

The V gene is TRBV9, the J gene TRBJ2-1, with D uncertain. The CDR3 sequence is 12 residues long. The germline V and J ends were trimmed by 0 bases and 8 bases, with 6 bases remaining between them. The germline V gene encodes CDR1 SGDLS and CDR2 YYNGEE. Here the CDR3 reads CASSVGWDEQFF. The CDR3 nucleotides read TGTGCCAGCAGCGTAGGTTGGGATGAGCAGTTCTTC. Complete variable domain (other parts from reference TRBV9 and TRBJ2-1): DSGVTQTPKHLITATGQRVTLRCSPRSGDLSVYWYQQSLDQGLQFLIQYYNGEERAKGNILERFSAQQFPDLHSELNLSSLELGDSALYFCASSVGWDEQFFGPGTRLTVL.

This clone was observed a few times. The chain carries TRBV6-2 or TRBV6-3 and TRBJ2-7; D is unresolved. The V gene lost 8 bases and the J gene lost 7 bases, with 15 bases spanning the gap. The CDR3 extends over 12 amino acids. Germline V lookup: CDR1 MNHEY, CDR2 SVGEGT. The chain's CDR3 is CASGRPYWEQYF. The CDR3 coding sequence is TGTGCCAGCGGCCGACCCTATTGGGAGCAGTACTTC.

The chain uses TRBV27 and TRBJ2-5; D gene uncertain. This CDR3 is built from 12 residues. The ends were cut back, 3 bases at V and 4 bases at J, with 6 bases in the middle. Germline V gene lookup returns CDR1 MNHEY and CDR2 SMNVEV (reference sequence). This chain's CDR3 is CASSLRGETQYF. The CDR3 DNA reads TGTGCCAGCAGTTTGAGAGGAGAGACCCAGTACTTC.

CDR3 residues: CASSAPAGGGLNEQFF. In nucleotides, the CDR3 is TGCGCCAGCAGCGCCCCGGCTGGGGGAGGGCTCAATGAGCAGTTCTTC. The chain uses TRBV5-1 and TRBJ2-1, with 7 bases identical to TRBD2. CDR3 length equals 16 residues. V trimming: 4 bases; J trimming: 6 bases; junction bases outside the gene matches: 13. Germline V gives CDR1 SGHRS, CDR2 YFSETQ.

Here the CDR3 DNA reads TGCGCCAGCAGCACCGGGACTAGCGCCCTAGAGCAGTTCTTC. Protein product: CASSTGTSALEQFF. This rearrangement joins TRBV5-1 to TRBJ2-1, with 10 bases lining up with TRBD2. V shed 4 bases, J shed 10 bases, and the junction held 8 bases outside the gene matches. The CDR3 has 14 residues. Germline loops: CDR1 SGHRS, CDR2 YFSETQ.